The present entry profiles one T cell receptor (beta chain) with its context. What it binds is unknown. The entry originates in a study of T cell repertoires in cytomegalovirus infection. Turning to the study itself: CMV epitopes that were recently identified and HLA-C-restricted were used alongside well-studied HLA-B-restricted ones. Public TCR beta signatures indicated both CMV infection and matching HLA type.

Findings and limits, study-wide: Of the TCR beta families, the public ones yielded a cumulative frequency that identified carriers of CMV plus the relevant HLA.

TCRdb processed the reads anew with MiXCR; each CDR3 protein has one entry. The sample includes roughly 800,000 distinct CDR3 sequences, around 29% of them seen just once. This receptor was identified in a human donor in good health (CMV status not recorded). Some clones in this sample may be carry-over from other donors' samples. The sample in question was cultured CD8+ T cells from PBMCs, obtained from culture after CMV antigen stimulation.

In DNA form, the CDR3 reads TGTGCCAGCAGCCACCAGGGGACTCTCTCCTACGAGCAGTACTTC. This encodes CASSHQGTLSYEQYF. This chain uses TRBV3-1 with TRBJ2-7, with D perhaps matching TRBD1 or TRBD2 (6 bases each). Germline V CDR1 and CDR2: LGHDT, YNNKEL (reference sequence). This CDR3 region has 15 residues. The V end lost 3 bases, the J end lost 0 bases, and 12 bases lay between the germline ends.